What follows describes a single T cell receptor beta chain. This record belongs to a study of control samples from healthy donors and cancer patients. Here immunoSEQ multiplex PCR was the method, and the copy in TCRdb shows in-frame clones only, minus some. The repertoire holds 55,000 to 70,000 clones, with 75% to 95% as singletons. The length of the CDR3 is 16 residues. Germline CDR1 is SQVTM and CDR2 is ANQGSEA. Unmatched junction bases numbered 14, after V lost 5 bases and J lost 7 bases. The specimen was PBMCs. This sequence originates from a young man with colorectal cancer. This chain links TRBV29-1 with TRBJ1-2, with 12 nucleotides matching TRBD1. CDR3 sequence: CSVPQGPGQGALGYTF. CDR3 in DNA: TGCAGCGTTCCCCAGGGACCGGGACAGGGGGCCCTTGGCTACACCTTC.